The T cell receptor (beta chain) under discussion was sequenced for a study of regulatory T cells in long-lasting Graves disease. Study-level findings and limits: Persistent disease showed a preference for TRBV28, TRBJ1-2 and TRBJ2-5.

CDR3 size: 13 residues. Germline CDR1 and CDR2: LGHDT and YNNKEL (reference sequence). This sample's time point: newly diagnosed GD, antithyroid drugs for less than 3 months. The authors made the TCR library using RNA they extracted from PBMCs. iRepertoire HTBI primers and Arm-PCR of CDR3 regions built TCR beta libraries. In TCRdb, the multiplex PCR reads were re-called with MiXCR into one record per CDR3 protein. The sample gives fewer than 650,000 distinct CDR3 sequences, around 15% of which show up once; 15% to 20% is in the top ten. Remarks on this clonotype: The antigen remains undetermined. One base away lies a much larger clone, so this may be a sequencing read error.

These data were also reused for a study on T cells in Graves' hyperthyroidism and ophthalmopathy. That investigation notes: The HTBI primer set drove a first-round RT-PCR of the TCR CDR3.

The TCR sequence derives from a woman in her twenties or thirties with Graves disease. This chain links TRBV3-1 with TRBJ2-7; the D gene is possibly TRBD2 (5 bases). This sample comprised peripheral blood mononuclear cells (PBMCs), obtained at new diagnosis, from a patient treated with antithyroid drugs. CDR3 DNA: TGTGCCGGCAGCCAACCGGACTCATACGAGCAGTACTTC. It specifies CAGSQPDSYEQYF.